This T cell receptor beta chain was documented in a study of blood T cells in healthy people across ages. Study-wide results and caveats: Per million T cells, the diversity of TCR beta decreased roughly linearly as age advanced.

This clonotype was detected a few times. The target antigen is unknown. Alongside a J-beta primer mix, a sample-barcoded 5' primer served in a second PCR lasting about 7 to 11 cycles. TCRdb itself ran the 5' RACE reads through MiXCR, one entry per CDR3 protein. The table has roughly 1.6 million distinct CDR3 sequences, around 36% seen once. Deletions cut 7 bases from V and 1 base from J, with 12 bases between. The CDR3 sequence is 13 residues long. CDR1 and CDR2 from the germline V gene are DFQATT and SNEGSKA (reference sequence). The sequenced sample consisted of blood. The chain employs TRBV20-1 and TRBJ2-3; no firm D call. The clonotype originates from a woman under 40 in good health. The CDR3 spells CSVTQLRTDTQYF. The DNA for the CDR3 is TGCAGTGTCACGCAGCTACGCACAGATACGCAGTATTTT.